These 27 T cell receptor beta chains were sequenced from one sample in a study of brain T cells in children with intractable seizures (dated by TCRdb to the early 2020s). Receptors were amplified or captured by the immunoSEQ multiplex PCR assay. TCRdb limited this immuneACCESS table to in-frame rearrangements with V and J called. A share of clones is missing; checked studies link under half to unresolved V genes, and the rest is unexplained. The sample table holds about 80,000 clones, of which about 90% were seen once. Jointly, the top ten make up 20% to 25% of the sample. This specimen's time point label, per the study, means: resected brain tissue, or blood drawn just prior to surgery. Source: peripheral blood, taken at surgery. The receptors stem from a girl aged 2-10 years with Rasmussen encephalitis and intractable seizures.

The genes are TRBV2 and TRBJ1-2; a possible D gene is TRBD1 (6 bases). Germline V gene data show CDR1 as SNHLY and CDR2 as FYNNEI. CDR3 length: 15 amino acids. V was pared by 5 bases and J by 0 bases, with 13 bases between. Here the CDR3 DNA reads TGTGCCAGCAGTCTCGGGACACCCGCTAACTATGGCTACACCTTC. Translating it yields CASSLGTPANYGYTF.

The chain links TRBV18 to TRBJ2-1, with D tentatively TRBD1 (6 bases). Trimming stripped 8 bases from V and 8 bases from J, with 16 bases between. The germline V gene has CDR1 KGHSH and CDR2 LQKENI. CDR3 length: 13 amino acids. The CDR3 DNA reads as TGTGCCAGCCACAGGGTTGGTGGTGATGAGCAGTTCTTC. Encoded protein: CASHRVGGDEQFF.

CDR3 loop: CATLTPGTGRGYTF. In DNA, the CDR3 is TGTGCCACCCTAACCCCCGGGACAGGACGTGGCTACACCTTC. This rearrangement joins TRBV28 to TRBJ1-2; TRBD1 matches 8 bases. This CDR3 is built from 14 residues. Germline lookup yields CDR1 MDHEN and CDR2 SYDVKM. The trim removed 10 bases at V and 7 bases at J, leaving 14 bases unmatched.

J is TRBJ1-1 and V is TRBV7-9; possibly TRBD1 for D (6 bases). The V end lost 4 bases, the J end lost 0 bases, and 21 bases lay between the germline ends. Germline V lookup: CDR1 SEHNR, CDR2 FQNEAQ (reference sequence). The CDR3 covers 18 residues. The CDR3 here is CASSSAGGGAELNTEAFF. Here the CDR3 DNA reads TGTGCCAGCAGCTCTGCGGGGGGGGGCGCGGAGTTGAACACTGAAGCTTTCTTT.

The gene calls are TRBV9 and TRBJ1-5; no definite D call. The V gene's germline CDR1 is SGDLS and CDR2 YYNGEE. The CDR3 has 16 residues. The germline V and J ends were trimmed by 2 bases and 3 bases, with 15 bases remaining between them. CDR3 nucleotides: TGTGCCAGCAGCGTCCCCGTCTCAGGTCCCAATCAGCCCCAGCATTTT. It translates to CASSVPVSGPNQPQHF. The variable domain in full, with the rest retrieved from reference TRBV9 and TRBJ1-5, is DSGVTQTPKHLITATGQRVTLRCSPRSGDLSVYWYQQSLDQGLQFLIQYYNGEERAKGNILERFSAQQFPDLHSELNLSSLELGDSALYFCASSVPVSGPNQPQHFGDGTRLSIL.

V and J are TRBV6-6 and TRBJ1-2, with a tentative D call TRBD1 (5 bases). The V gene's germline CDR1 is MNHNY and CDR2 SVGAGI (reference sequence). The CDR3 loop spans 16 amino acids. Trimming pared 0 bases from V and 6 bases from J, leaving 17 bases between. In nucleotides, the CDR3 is TGTGCCAGCAGTTACTCGGGGGTACCGTCGGGGGATGGCTACACCTTC. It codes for CASSYSGVPSGDGYTF.

In DNA form, the CDR3 reads TGTGCCAGTAGTCAGGCAGGATTTTCACCCCTCCACTTT. Its protein product is CASSQAGFSPLHF. The V and J genes are TRBV19 and TRBJ1-6, with D hard to call. V lost 5 bases and J 9 bases, leaving 11 bases between the germline ends. Germline V gene data show CDR1 as LNHDA and CDR2 as SQIVND (reference sequence). CDR3 size: 13 residues. The full variable domain, in which reference TRBV19 and TRBJ1-6 provide the parts outside the CDR3, is DGGITQSPKYLFRKEGQNVTLSCEQNLNHDAMYWYRQDPGQGLRLIYYSQIVNDFQKGDIAEGYSVSREKKESFPLTVTSAQKNPTAFYLCASSQAGFSPLHFGNGTRLTVT.

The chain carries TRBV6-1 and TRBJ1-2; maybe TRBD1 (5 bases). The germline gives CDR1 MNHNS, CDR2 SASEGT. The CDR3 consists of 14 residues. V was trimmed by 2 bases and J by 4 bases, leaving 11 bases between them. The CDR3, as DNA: TGTGCCAGCAGTGAAACCGGGACGGTCTATGGCTACACCTTC. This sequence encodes CASSETGTVYGYTF.

CDR3 amino acids: CASSPRASNEKLFF. The DNA of the CDR3 is TGCGCCAGCAGTCCGAGGGCATCCAATGAAAAACTGTTTTTT. The chain combines TRBV23-1 with TRBJ1-4; no reliable D call. TRBV23-1 falls under the ORF class, with uncertain function. There are 14 residues in the CDR3. Trimming shortened V by 4 bases and J by 5 bases, and 11 bases separated the two germline ends.

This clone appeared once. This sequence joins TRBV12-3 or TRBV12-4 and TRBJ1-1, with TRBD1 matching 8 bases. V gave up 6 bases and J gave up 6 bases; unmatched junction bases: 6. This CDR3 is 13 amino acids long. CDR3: CASRPQGVSEAFF. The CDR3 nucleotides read TGTGCCAGCAGGCCACAGGGGGTCTCTGAAGCTTTCTTT.

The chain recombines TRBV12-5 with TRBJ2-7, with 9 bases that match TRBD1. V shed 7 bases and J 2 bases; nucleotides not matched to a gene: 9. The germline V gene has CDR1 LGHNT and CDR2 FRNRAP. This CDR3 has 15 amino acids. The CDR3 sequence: CASADLGQGTYEQYF. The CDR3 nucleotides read TGTGCTAGTGCTGACTTGGGACAGGGAACCTACGAGCAGTACTTC.

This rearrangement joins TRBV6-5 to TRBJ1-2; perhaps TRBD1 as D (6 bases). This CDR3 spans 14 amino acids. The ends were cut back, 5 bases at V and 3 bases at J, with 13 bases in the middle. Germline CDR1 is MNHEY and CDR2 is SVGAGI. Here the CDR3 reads CASSKTGRDYGYTF. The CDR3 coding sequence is TGTGCCAGCAGTAAGACAGGACGGGACTATGGCTACACCTTC.

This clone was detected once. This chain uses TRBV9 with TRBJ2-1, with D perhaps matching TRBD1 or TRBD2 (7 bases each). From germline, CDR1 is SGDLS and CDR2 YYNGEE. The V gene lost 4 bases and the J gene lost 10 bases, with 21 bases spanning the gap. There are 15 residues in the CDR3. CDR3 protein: CASSLGGGGGSEQFF. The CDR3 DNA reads TGTGCCAGCAGCCTCGGGGGAGGGGGCGGAAGCGAGCAGTTCTTC.

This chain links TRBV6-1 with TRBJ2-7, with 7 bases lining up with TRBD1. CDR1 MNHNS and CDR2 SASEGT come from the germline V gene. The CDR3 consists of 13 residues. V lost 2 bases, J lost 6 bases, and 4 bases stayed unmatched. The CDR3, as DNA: TGTGCCAGCAGTGAACGGGCAGGGGGCGAGCAGTACTTC. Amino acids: CASSERAGGEQYF.

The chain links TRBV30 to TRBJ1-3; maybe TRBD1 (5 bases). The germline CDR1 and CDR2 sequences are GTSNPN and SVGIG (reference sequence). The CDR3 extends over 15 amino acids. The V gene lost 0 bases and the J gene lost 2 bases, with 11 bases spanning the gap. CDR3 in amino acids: CAWSVRRGAGNTIYF. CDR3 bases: TGTGCCTGGAGTGTACGGAGGGGAGCTGGAAACACCATATATTTT. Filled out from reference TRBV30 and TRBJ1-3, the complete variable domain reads SQTIHQWPATLVQPVGSPLSLECTVEGTSNPNLYWYRQAAGRGLQLLFYSVGIGQISSEVPQNLSASRPQDRQFILSSKKLLLSDSGFYLCAWSVRRGAGNTIYFGEGSWLTVV.

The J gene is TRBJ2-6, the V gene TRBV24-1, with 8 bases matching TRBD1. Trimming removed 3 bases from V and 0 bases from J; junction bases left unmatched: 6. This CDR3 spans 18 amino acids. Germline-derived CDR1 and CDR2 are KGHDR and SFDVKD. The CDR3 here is CATSDPGTGPSGANVLTF. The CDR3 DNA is TGTGCCACCAGTGATCCCGGGACAGGTCCCTCTGGGGCCAACGTCCTGACTTTC.

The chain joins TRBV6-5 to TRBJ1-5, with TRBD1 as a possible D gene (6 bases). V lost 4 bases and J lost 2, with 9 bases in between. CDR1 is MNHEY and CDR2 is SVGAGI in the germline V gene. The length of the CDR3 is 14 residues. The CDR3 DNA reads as TGTGCCAGCAGTTCACAGGGAGGCAATCAGCCCCAGCATTTT. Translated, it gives CASSSQGGNQPQHF.

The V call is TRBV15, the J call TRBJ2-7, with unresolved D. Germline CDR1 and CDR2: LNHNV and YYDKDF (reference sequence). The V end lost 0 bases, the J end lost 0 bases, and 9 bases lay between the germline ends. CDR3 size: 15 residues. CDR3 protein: CATSRDRLSSYEQYF. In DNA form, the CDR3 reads TGTGCCACCAGCAGAGATCGGCTCAGCTCCTACGAGCAGTACTTC.

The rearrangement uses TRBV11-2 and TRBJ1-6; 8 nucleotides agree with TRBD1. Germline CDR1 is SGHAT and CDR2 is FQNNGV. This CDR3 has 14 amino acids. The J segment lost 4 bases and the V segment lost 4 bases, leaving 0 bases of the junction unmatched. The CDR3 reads CASSYRGYNSPLHF. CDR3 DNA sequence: TGTGCCAGCAGCTACAGGGGGTATAATTCACCCCTCCACTTT.

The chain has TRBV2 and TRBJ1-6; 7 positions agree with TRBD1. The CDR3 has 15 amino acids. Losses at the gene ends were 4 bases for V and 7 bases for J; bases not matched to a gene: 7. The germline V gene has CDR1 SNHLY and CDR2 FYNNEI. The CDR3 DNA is TGTGCCAGCAGTGGAACAGGGGACCGGAATTCACCCCTCCACTTT. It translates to CASSGTGDRNSPLHF.

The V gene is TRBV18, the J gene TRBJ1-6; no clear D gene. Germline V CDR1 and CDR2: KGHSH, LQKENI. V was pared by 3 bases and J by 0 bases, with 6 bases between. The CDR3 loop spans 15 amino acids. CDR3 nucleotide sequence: TGTGCCAGCTCACCGGTTTACTCCTATAATTCACCCCTCCACTTT. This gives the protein CASSPVYSYNSPLHF.

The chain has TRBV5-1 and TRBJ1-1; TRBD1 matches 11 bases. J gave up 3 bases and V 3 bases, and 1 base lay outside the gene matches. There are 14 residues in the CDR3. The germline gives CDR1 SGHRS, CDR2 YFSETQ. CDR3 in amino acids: CASSSGQGDTEAFF. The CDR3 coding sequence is TGCGCCAGCAGCTCGGGACAGGGGGACACTGAAGCTTTCTTT.

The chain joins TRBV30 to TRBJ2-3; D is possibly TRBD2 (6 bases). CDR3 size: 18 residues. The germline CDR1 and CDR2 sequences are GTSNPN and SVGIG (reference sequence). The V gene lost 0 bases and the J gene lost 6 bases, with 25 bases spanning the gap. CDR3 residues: CAWSVNPRGALKGDTQYF. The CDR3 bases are TGTGCCTGGAGTGTAAACCCTCGCGGGGCACTTAAGGGGGATACGCAGTATTTT. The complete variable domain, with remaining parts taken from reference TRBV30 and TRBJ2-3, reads SQTIHQWPATLVQPVGSPLSLECTVEGTSNPNLYWYRQAAGRGLQLLFYSVGIGQISSEVPQNLSASRPQDRQFILSSKKLLLSDSGFYLCAWSVNPRGALKGDTQYFGPGTRLTVL.

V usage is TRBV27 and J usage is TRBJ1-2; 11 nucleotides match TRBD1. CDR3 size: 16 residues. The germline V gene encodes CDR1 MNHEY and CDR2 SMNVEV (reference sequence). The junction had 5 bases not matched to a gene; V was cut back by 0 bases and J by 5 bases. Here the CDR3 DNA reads TGTGCCAGCAGTTTATCCGGGACAGGGGGATTATATGGCTACACCTTC. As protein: CASSLSGTGGLYGYTF.

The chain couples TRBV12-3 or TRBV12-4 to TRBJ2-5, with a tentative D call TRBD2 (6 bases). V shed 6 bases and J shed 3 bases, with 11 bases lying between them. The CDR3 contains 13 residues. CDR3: CASSRDFEETQYF. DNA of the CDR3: TGTGCCAGCAGCCGGGACTTCGAAGAGACCCAGTACTTC.

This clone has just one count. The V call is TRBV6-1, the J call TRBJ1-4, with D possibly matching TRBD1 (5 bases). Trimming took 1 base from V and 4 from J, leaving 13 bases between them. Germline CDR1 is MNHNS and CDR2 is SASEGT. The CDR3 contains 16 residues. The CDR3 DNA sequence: TGTGCCAGCAGTGAAGGGCAGGGAGTAGTTAATGAAAAACTGTTTTTT. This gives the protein CASSEGQGVVNEKLFF.

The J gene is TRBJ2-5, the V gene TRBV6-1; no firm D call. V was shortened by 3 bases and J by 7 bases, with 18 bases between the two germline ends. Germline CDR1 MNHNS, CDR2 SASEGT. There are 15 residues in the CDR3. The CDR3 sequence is CASSDPGRAWGTQYF. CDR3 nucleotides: TGTGCCAGCAGTGACCCCGGACGGGCCTGGGGGACCCAGTACTTC.